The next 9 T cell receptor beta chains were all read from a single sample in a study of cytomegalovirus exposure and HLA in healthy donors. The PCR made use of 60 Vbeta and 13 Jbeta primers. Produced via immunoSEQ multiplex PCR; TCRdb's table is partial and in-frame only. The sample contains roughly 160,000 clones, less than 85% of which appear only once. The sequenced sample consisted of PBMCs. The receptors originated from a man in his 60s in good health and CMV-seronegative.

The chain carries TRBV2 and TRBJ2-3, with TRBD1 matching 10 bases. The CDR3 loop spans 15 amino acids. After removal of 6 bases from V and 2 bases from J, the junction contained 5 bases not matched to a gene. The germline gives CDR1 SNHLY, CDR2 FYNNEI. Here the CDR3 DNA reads TGTGCCAGCAGAAGGGGACAGGGGAACACAGATACGCAGTATTTT. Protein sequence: CASRRGQGNTDTQYF.

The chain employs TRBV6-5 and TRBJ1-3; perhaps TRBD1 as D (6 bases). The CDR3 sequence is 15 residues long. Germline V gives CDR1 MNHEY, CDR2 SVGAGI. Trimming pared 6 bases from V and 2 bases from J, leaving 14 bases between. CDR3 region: CASSRQAAAGNTIYF. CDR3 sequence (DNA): TGTGCCAGCAGCAGACAGGCGGCGGCTGGAAACACCATATATTTT.

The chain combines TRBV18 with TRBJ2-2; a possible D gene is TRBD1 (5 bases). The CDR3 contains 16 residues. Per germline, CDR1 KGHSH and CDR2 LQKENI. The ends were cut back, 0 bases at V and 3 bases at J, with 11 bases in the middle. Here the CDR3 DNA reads TGTGCCAGCTCACCACCAGGGGCGATAGACACCGGGGAGCTGTTTTTT. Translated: CASSPPGAIDTGELFF. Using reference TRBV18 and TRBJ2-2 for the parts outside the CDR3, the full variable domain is NAGVMQNPRHLVRRRGQEARLRCSPMKGHSHVYWYRQLPEEGLKFMVYLQKENIIDESGMPKERFSAEFPKEGPSILRIQQVVRGDSAAYFCASSPPGAIDTGELFFGEGSRLTVL.

The CDR3 DNA is TGTGCCAGCAGCTTTGGAGTGAACACCGGGGAGCTGTTTTTT. Protein sequence: CASSFGVNTGELFF. The V call is TRBV5-4, the J call TRBJ2-2; D remains unclear. V lost 2 bases, J lost 1 base, and 6 bases lay in between. CDR1 and CDR2 from the germline V gene are SGHNT and YYREEE (reference sequence). The CDR3 has 14 amino acids.

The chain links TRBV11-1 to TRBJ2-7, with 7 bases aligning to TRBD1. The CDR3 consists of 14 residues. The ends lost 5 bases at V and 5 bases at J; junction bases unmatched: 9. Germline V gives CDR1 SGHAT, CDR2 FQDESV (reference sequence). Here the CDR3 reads CASSRDRVSDEQYF. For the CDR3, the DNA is TGTGCCAGCAGCCGGGACAGAGTATCGGACGAGCAGTACTTC.

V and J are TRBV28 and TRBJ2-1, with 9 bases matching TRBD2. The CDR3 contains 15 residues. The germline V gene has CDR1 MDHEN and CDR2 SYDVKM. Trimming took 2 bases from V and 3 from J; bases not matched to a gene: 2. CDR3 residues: CASSLELAGYNEQFF. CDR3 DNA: TGTGCCAGCAGTTTAGAACTAGCGGGCTACAATGAGCAGTTCTTC.

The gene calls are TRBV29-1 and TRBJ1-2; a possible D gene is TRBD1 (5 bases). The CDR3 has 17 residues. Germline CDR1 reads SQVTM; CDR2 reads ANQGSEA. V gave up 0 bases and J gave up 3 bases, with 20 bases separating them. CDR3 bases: TGCAGCGTTGAAGATCCGATGGCGGGACCTACGGACTATGGCTACACCTTC. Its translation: CSVEDPMAGPTDYGYTF.

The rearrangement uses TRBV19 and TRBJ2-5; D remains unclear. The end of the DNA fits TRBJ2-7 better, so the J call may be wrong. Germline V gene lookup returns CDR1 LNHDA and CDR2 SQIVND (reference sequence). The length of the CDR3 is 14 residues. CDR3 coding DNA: TGTGCCAGTAGTATGTGGAGCAACTCCTACGAGCAGTACTTC. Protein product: CASSMWSNSYEQYF.

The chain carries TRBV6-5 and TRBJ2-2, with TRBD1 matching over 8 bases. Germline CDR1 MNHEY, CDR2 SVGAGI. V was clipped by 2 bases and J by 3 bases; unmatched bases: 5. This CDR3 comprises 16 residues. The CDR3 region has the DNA TGTGCCAGCAGTTACCTCGGGACAGGAGACACCGGGGAGCTGTTTTTT. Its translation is CASSYLGTGDTGELFF.